These 14 T cell receptor beta chains were sequenced from one sample in a study of glioma-infiltrating T cells after dendritic cell vaccination. Specified time point: after dendritic cell vaccination, including at tumor progression/relapse. TCRdb's table, derived via immunoSEQ multiplex PCR, lists solely in-frame clones and lacks some. The sample shows 45,000 to 60,000 clones, approximately 83% of them seen only once. This specimen consisted of blood, obtained after dendritic cell vaccination. Every receptor here comes from a human donor with glioblastoma.

The rearrangement joins TRBV11-2 to TRBJ1-4, with 7 bases lining up with TRBD1. This CDR3 is built from 18 residues. Germline V gives CDR1 SGHAT, CDR2 FQNNGV. V was pared by 4 bases and J by 8 bases, with 19 bases of the junction left unmatched. CDR3: CASSSVRRSTGRPEKLFF. The CDR3 bases are TGTGCCAGCAGCTCCGTCCGACGTTCGACAGGGCGTCCCGAAAAACTGTTTTTT.

This clone was observed a single time. DNA for the CDR3: TGTGCCAGCACCTTACTAGCGGGGGGCTTCACAGATACGCAGTATTTT. It encodes CASTLLAGGFTDTQYF. This chain links TRBV5-6 with TRBJ2-3; 12 bases are a match to TRBD2. Germline trimming cut 6 bases from V and 2 bases from J; bases unmatched to any gene: 7. Germline CDR1 reads SGHDT; CDR2 reads YYEEEE. This CDR3 contains 16 residues.

This clone occurred a few times. This sequence joins TRBV7-8 and TRBJ1-3; 8 bases agree with TRBD1. Germline CDR1 SGHVS, CDR2 FQNEAQ. J gave up 9 bases and V 5 bases, and 12 bases lay outside the gene matches. This CDR3 comprises 15 residues. The CDR3 is CASSLTHGQGRTIYF. The DNA of the CDR3 is TGTGCCAGCAGCCTCACGCATGGACAGGGTCGCACCATATATTTT.

J is TRBJ2-7 and V is TRBV7-6; D is perhaps TRBD1 (6 bases). The CDR3 length is 14 residues. The V gene's germline CDR1 is SGHVS and CDR2 FNYEAQ. V lost 2 bases and J lost 2, with 10 bases in between. The CDR3 nucleotides are TGTGCCAGCAGCTTAAGACAGGACGCCTACGAGCAGTACTTC. It is translated as CASSLRQDAYEQYF.

This chain links TRBV6-1 with TRBJ2-5; 9 bases align to TRBD2. The CDR3 runs 14 residues. The V segment lost 8 bases and the J segment 5 bases; nucleotides outside the gene matches: 9. The germline CDR1 and CDR2 sequences are MNHNS and SASEGT. CDR3 DNA sequence: TGTGCCAGCGTTGTGCGGGGGGGCTTCGAGACCCAGTACTTC. Translation: CASVVRGGFETQYF.

This rearrangement joins TRBV6-5 to TRBJ1-2, with 9 bases aligning to TRBD1. Germline V gives CDR1 MNHEY, CDR2 SVGAGI. CDR3 size: 16 residues. After removal of 0 bases from V and 4 bases from J, the junction contained 6 bases not matched to a gene. CDR3 sequence reads: CASSYSTGTGIYGYTF. DNA of the CDR3: TGTGCCAGCAGTTACTCTACCGGGACAGGGATCTATGGCTACACCTTC.

V usage is TRBV2 and J usage is TRBJ1-2, with D tentatively TRBD1 (5 bases). The CDR3 is made up of 13 amino acids. CDR1 is SNHLY, CDR2 FYNNEI, per germline. V was trimmed by 6 bases and J by 4 bases, leaving 12 bases between them. Here the CDR3 reads CASRADSPYGYTF. In DNA, the CDR3 is TGTGCCAGCAGAGCCGACAGCCCCTATGGCTACACCTTC.

The genes are TRBV7-3 and TRBJ1-2; the D is unclear. Germline assignment: CDR1 SGHTA and CDR2 FQGTGA. This CDR3 contains 14 residues. Trimming took 0 bases from V and 5 from J, leaving 10 bases between them. This CDR3 is CASSLTPGSYGYTF. Here the CDR3 DNA reads TGTGCCAGCAGCTTAACCCCGGGGAGTTATGGCTACACCTTC.

This chain connects TRBV11-3 to TRBJ2-7; 10 bases map to TRBD1. V trimming: 2 bases; J trimming: 5 bases; junction bases outside the gene matches: 6. The CDR3 consists of 15 residues. Per germline, CDR1 SGHNT and CDR2 YENEEA. DNA of the CDR3: TGTGCCAGCAGCTTATCGGGACAGGGGAGGAACGAGCAGTACTTC. Its translation: CASSLSGQGRNEQYF.

The chain links TRBV29-1 to TRBJ1-5; 7 bases align to TRBD1. This CDR3 has 11 amino acids. Germline-derived CDR1 and CDR2 are SQVTM and ANQGSEA. Germline trimming cut 7 bases from V and 4 bases from J; bases unmatched to any gene: 1. The CDR3: CSAGQNQPQHF. The CDR3 DNA reads as TGCAGCGCGGGACAGAATCAGCCCCAGCATTTT.

The rearrangement uses TRBV21-1 and TRBJ1-6; the listed D gene, TRBD1, was not tested against the DNA. TRBV21-1 is noted as a pseudogene. The CDR3 extends over 15 amino acids. The chain's CDR3 is CASSKWGDRDSPLHF. The CDR3 bases are TGTGCCAGCAGCAAATGGGGGGACAGGGATTCACCCCTCCACTTT.

CDR3 sequence (DNA): TGTGCCAGCAGTCAGGGATACAATCAGCCCCAGCATTTT. It specifies CASSQGYNQPQHF. V gene TRBV7-6 combines with J gene TRBJ1-5; TRBD1 might be the D (5 bases). CDR1 and CDR2 from the germline V gene are SGHVS and FNYEAQ. There are 13 residues in the CDR3. The germline V and J ends were trimmed by 6 bases and 3 bases, with 9 bases remaining between them. Using reference TRBV7-6 and TRBJ1-5 for the parts outside the CDR3, the full variable domain is GAGVSQSPRYKVTKRGQDVALRCDPISGHVSLYWYRQALGQGPEFLTYFNYEAQQDKSGLPNDRFSAERPEGSISTLTIQRTEQRDSAMYRCASSQGYNQPQHFGDGTRLSIL.

CDR3 DNA: TGTGCCAGCAGTTTATCGGTCAGTAACACTGAAGCTTTCTTT. It encodes CASSLSVSNTEAFF. The J gene is TRBJ1-1, the V gene TRBV27; D call uncertain. The CDR3 has 14 residues. CDR1 and CDR2 from the germline V gene are MNHEY and SMNVEV (reference sequence). Trimming removed 0 bases from V and 2 bases from J, with 7 bases in between.

The chain couples TRBV4-1 to TRBJ2-2; 9 nucleotides align to TRBD2. The length of the CDR3 is 16 residues. Germline V lookup: CDR1 MGHRA, CDR2 YSYEKL. V lost 6 bases and J lost 2; bases outside the gene matches: 7. CDR3 DNA: TGCGCCAGCAGGCGGGGGGGATTGGTCAACACCGGGGAGCTGTTTTTT. Translation: CASRRGGLVNTGELFF.